A selection of T cell receptor beta chains follows, all from one sample in a study of cytomegalovirus exposure and HLA in healthy donors. Repertoires were generated with immunoSEQ multiplex PCR, while TCRdb's copy carries only in-frame clones and drops some. Of over 110,000 clones detected, 79% appear once; the ten largest clones hold about 0.91%. Sequenced material: PBMCs. These receptors were collected from a man in his late teens or twenties in good health and CMV-seronegative. Both conserved end residues are part of each CDR3. Each record gives: CDR3 protein, CDR3 DNA, J gene, clone size, D gene, V gene. D genes are given only for firm matches. Size is omitted from some rows. Given values are once, few, many or a class for expanded clones.

cdr3_aa: CASSPRPQGAEAFF; cdr3_nt: TGTGCCAGCTCACCTAGACCTCAGGGCGCTGAAGCTTTCTTT; j_call: TRBJ1-1; clone_size: .; d_call: .; v_call: TRBV18
cdr3_aa: CASSDRNYGYTF; cdr3_nt: TGTGCCAGCAGTGATAGAAACTATGGCTACACCTTC; j_call: TRBJ1-2; clone_size: few; d_call: .; v_call: TRBV6-1
cdr3_aa: CASSLVRGAGTEAFF; cdr3_nt: TGTGCCAGCAGCTTAGTTCGGGGGGCAGGAACTGAAGCTTTCTTT; j_call: TRBJ1-1; clone_size: .; d_call: .; v_call: TRBV7-2
cdr3_aa: CASSFGDRGRSYEQYF; cdr3_nt: TGTGCCAGCAGCTTTGGAGATCGGGGAAGAAGTTACGAGCAGTACTTC; j_call: TRBJ2-7; clone_size: .; d_call: .; v_call: TRBV5-6
cdr3_aa: CASSYSSGHDGYTF; cdr3_nt: TGTGCCAGCAGTTACTCATCGGGACACGATGGCTACACCTTC; j_call: TRBJ1-2; clone_size: .; d_call: .; v_call: TRBV6-5
cdr3_aa: CAEGTTYGYTF; cdr3_nt: TGTGCTGAGGGCACAACCTATGGCTACACCTTC; j_call: TRBJ1-2; clone_size: .; d_call: .; v_call: TRBV30
cdr3_aa: CASSRQGTQETQYF; cdr3_nt: TGTGCCAGTAGTCGACAGGGAACCCAAGAGACCCAGTACTTC; j_call: TRBJ2-5; clone_size: once; d_call: TRBD1; v_call: TRBV19
cdr3_aa: CASSLAQALVVGELFF; cdr3_nt: TGTGCCAGCAGCTTAGCGCAGGCTCTCGTGGTGGGGGAGCTGTTTTTT; j_call: TRBJ2-2; clone_size: .; d_call: .; v_call: TRBV7-6
cdr3_aa: CASSSGGSTDTQYF; cdr3_nt: TGTGCCAGCAGTAGCGGGGGCAGCACAGATACGCAGTATTTT; j_call: TRBJ2-3; clone_size: .; d_call: TRBD2; v_call: TRBV6-1
cdr3_aa: CSVDLTGGNTEAFF; cdr3_nt: TGCAGCGTTGATCTTACAGGGGGGAACACTGAAGCTTTCTTT; j_call: TRBJ1-1; clone_size: few; d_call: TRBD1; v_call: TRBV29-1
cdr3_aa: CASSFSVNTEAFF; cdr3_nt: TGTGCCAGCAGCTTTTCGGTGAACACTGAAGCTTTCTTT; j_call: TRBJ1-1; clone_size: .; d_call: .; v_call: TRBV7-9
cdr3_aa: CASSDPWTGDGTSGYPGVGNEQFF; cdr3_nt: TGTGCCAGCAGTGACCCCTGGACAGGCGACGGGACTAGCGGGTACCCAGGTGTAGGCAATGAGCAGTTCTTC; j_call: TRBJ2-1; clone_size: .; d_call: TRBD2; v_call: TRBV6-4
cdr3_aa: CASLRSGGPYRPDTQYF; cdr3_nt: TGTGCCAGCCTCCGTAGCGGGGGGCCCTACCGCCCAGATACGCAGTATTTT; j_call: TRBJ2-3; clone_size: .; d_call: TRBD2; v_call: TRBV2
cdr3_aa: CASSKVRANSGTSGSEINAGELFF; cdr3_nt: TGTGCCAGCAGCAAAGTAAGGGCCAACTCCGGGACTAGCGGGTCGGAGATCAATGCCGGGGAGCTGTTTTTT; j_call: TRBJ2-2; clone_size: .; d_call: .; v_call: TRBV21-1
cdr3_aa: CASSLLYGYTF; cdr3_nt: TGTGCCAGCAGTTTACTCTATGGCTACACCTTC; j_call: TRBJ1-2; clone_size: .; d_call: .; v_call: TRBV28
cdr3_aa: CAWSGLNQETQYF; cdr3_nt: TGTGCCTGGAGTGGGCTGAACCAAGAGACCCAGTACTTC; j_call: TRBJ2-5; clone_size: .; d_call: .; v_call: TRBV30
cdr3_aa: CASSPGQSYEQYF; cdr3_nt: TGTGCCAGCTCACCGGGACAGTCATACGAGCAGTACTTC; j_call: TRBJ2-7; clone_size: .; d_call: TRBD1; v_call: TRBV18
cdr3_aa: CASSVVGTVLNTGELFF; cdr3_nt: TGTGCCAGCAGCGTAGTAGGGACAGTGCTGAACACCGGGGAGCTGTTTTTT; j_call: TRBJ2-2; clone_size: .; d_call: TRBD1; v_call: TRBV9
cdr3_aa: CASYPRRGGGGYTF; cdr3_nt: TGTGCCAGCTATCCTCGGAGGGGCGGAGGTGGCTACACCTTC; j_call: TRBJ1-2; clone_size: .; d_call: .; v_call: TRBV6-1
cdr3_aa: CASNRRVASSGELFF; cdr3_nt: TGTGCCAGCAACCGACGGGTGGCTTCATCCGGGGAGCTGTTTTTT; j_call: TRBJ2-2; clone_size: .; d_call: .; v_call: TRBV2
cdr3_aa: CASSLAQGVDQETQYF; cdr3_nt: TGTGCCAGCAGCTTAGCACAGGGGGTAGACCAAGAGACCCAGTACTTC; j_call: TRBJ2-5; clone_size: few; d_call: TRBD1; v_call: TRBV13
cdr3_aa: CASSPGQALGEQFF; cdr3_nt: TGTGCCAGCAGCCCGGGACAGGCCTTGGGTGAGCAGTTCTTC; j_call: TRBJ2-1; clone_size: few; d_call: TRBD1; v_call: TRBV7-9
cdr3_aa: CASSLLQGNYGYTF; cdr3_nt: TGTGCCAGCAGCTTACTCCAGGGAAACTATGGCTACACCTTC; j_call: TRBJ1-2; clone_size: .; d_call: .; v_call: TRBV11-2
cdr3_aa: CASRRQLLGRIEQYF; cdr3_nt: TGTGCCAGCAGGAGACAGCTGCTCGGGAGGATTGAGCAGTACTTC; j_call: TRBJ2-7; clone_size: .; d_call: TRBD2; v_call: TRBV2
cdr3_aa: CASSVQDRGMNTEAFF; cdr3_nt: TGTGCCAGCAGCGTCCAGGACAGAGGGATGAACACTGAAGCTTTCTTT; j_call: TRBJ1-1; clone_size: .; d_call: .; v_call: TRBV9
cdr3_aa: CASTHSYSYNEQFF; cdr3_nt: TGTGCCAGCACTCACAGTTACTCCTACAATGAGCAGTTCTTC; j_call: TRBJ2-1; clone_size: .; d_call: .; v_call: TRBV6-1
cdr3_aa: CSSSLDLAGRLLRAPLHF; cdr3_nt: TGTTCCAGCAGCCTGGACTTAGCGGGCCGCCTCCTTAGGGCACCCCTCCACTTT; j_call: TRBJ1-6; clone_size: .; d_call: .; v_call: TRBV7-9
cdr3_aa: CASSPTPDRSIYNEQFF; cdr3_nt: TGCGCCAGCAGCCCCACCCCGGACAGGTCGATCTACAATGAGCAGTTCTTC; j_call: TRBJ2-1; clone_size: .; d_call: TRBD1; v_call: TRBV5-1
cdr3_aa: CATSRGSLPPYEQYF; cdr3_nt: TGTGCCACCAGCAGGGGCTCCTTGCCTCCCTACGAGCAGTACTTC; j_call: TRBJ2-7; clone_size: .; d_call: .; v_call: TRBV15
cdr3_aa: CSVARNNEQFF; cdr3_nt: TGCAGCGTTGCCAGAAACAATGAGCAGTTCTTC; j_call: TRBJ2-1; clone_size: .; d_call: .; v_call: TRBV29-1
cdr3_aa: CASNAGGNSPLHF; cdr3_nt: TGTGCCAGCAACGCAGGGGGTAATTCACCCCTCCACTTT; j_call: TRBJ1-6; clone_size: .; d_call: TRBD1; v_call: TRBV6-5
cdr3_aa: CASSPSGVGSTEAFF; cdr3_nt: TGTGCCAGCAGCCCAAGCGGGGTCGGAAGCACTGAAGCTTTCTTT; j_call: TRBJ1-1; clone_size: .; d_call: .; v_call: TRBV9
cdr3_aa: CASSLGQALNQPQHF; cdr3_nt: TGTGCCAGCTCACTGGGACAGGCGCTCAATCAGCCCCAGCATTTT; j_call: TRBJ1-5; clone_size: .; d_call: TRBD1; v_call: TRBV18
cdr3_aa: CASSSKTGTDTEAFF; cdr3_nt: TGTGCCAGCAGTTCCAAGACAGGGACGGACACTGAAGCTTTCTTT; j_call: TRBJ1-1; clone_size: few; d_call: TRBD1; v_call: TRBV6-1
cdr3_aa: CAWRGQGTGKGGWQFF; cdr3_nt: TGTGCCTGGAGGGGGCAAGGGACAGGGAAGGGTGGGTGGCAGTTCTTC; j_call: TRBJ2-1; clone_size: .; d_call: TRBD1; v_call: TRBV30
cdr3_aa: CASSLVWAGGLRETQYF; cdr3_nt: TGTGCCAGCAGCTTAGTCTGGGCGGGGGGGCTTCGAGAGACCCAGTACTTC; j_call: TRBJ2-5; clone_size: .; d_call: TRBD2; v_call: TRBV7-8
cdr3_aa: CATSRDGNMNTEAFF; cdr3_nt: TGTGCCACCAGCAGAGATGGTAACATGAACACTGAAGCTTTCTTT; j_call: TRBJ1-1; clone_size: .; d_call: .; v_call: TRBV15
cdr3_aa: CAWTTGGMGTEAFF; cdr3_nt: TGTGCCTGGACGACAGGGGGGATGGGCACTGAAGCTTTCTTT; j_call: TRBJ1-1; clone_size: .; d_call: TRBD1; v_call: TRBV30
cdr3_aa: CSVVVGTGTGELFF; cdr3_nt: TGCAGCGTTGTTGTGGGAACAGGGACCGGGGAGCTGTTTTTT; j_call: TRBJ2-2; clone_size: .; d_call: .; v_call: TRBV29-1
cdr3_aa: CASSLGTSLGTGGNQPQHF; cdr3_nt: TGTGCCAGCAGCTTAGGAACGTCATTAGGGACAGGGGGCAATCAGCCCCAGCATTTT; j_call: TRBJ1-5; clone_size: .; d_call: TRBD1; v_call: TRBV7-9
cdr3_aa: CASSYSTGSEAFF; cdr3_nt: TGTGCCAGCAGTTACTCGACGGGTTCTGAAGCTTTCTTT; j_call: TRBJ1-1; clone_size: once; d_call: .; v_call: TRBV6-5
cdr3_aa: CASLTAIGYEQYF; cdr3_nt: TGTGCCAGCCTAACAGCTATTGGCTACGAGCAGTACTTC; j_call: TRBJ2-7; clone_size: .; d_call: .; v_call: TRBV2
cdr3_aa: CASSNFRDFNEQFF; cdr3_nt: TGCGCCAGCAGCAACTTCAGGGATTTCAATGAGCAGTTCTTC; j_call: TRBJ2-1; clone_size: .; d_call: .; v_call: TRBV4-3
cdr3_aa: CASSPRTAYGYTF; cdr3_nt: TGTGCCAGCAGCCCCAGGACAGCCTATGGCTACACCTTC; j_call: TRBJ1-2; clone_size: .; d_call: .; v_call: TRBV9